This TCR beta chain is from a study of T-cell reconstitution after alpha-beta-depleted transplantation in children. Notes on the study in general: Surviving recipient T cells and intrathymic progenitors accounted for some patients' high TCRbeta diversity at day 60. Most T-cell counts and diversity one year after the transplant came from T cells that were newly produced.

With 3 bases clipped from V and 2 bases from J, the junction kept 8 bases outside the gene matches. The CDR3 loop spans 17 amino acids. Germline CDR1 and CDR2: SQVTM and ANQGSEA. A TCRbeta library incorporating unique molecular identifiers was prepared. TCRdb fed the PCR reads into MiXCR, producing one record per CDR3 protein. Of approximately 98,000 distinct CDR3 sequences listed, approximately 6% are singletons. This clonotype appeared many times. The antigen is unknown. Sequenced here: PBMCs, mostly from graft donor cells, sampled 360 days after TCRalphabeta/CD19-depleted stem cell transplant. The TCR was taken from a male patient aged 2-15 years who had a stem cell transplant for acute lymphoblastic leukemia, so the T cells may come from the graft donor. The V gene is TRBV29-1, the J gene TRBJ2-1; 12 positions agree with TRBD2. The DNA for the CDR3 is TGCAGCGTTGATAGCGTAGGACTAGCGGGACCCTACAATGAGCAGTTCTTC. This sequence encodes CSVDSVGLAGPYNEQFF.